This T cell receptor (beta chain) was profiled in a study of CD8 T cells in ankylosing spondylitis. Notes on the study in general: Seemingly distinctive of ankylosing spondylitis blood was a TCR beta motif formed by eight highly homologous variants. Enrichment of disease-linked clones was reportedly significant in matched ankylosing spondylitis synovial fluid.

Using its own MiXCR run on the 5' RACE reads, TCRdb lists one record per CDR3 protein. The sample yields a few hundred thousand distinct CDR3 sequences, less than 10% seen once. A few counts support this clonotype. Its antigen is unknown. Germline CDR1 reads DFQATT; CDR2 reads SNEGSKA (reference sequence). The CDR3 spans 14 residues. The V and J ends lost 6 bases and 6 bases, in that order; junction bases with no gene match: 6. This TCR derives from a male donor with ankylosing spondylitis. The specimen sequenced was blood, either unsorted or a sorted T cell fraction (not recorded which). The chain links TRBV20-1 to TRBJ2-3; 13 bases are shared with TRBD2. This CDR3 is CSAPGLAGADTQYF. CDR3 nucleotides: TGCAGTGCCCCAGGACTAGCGGGAGCGGATACGCAGTATTTT.